This entry features one T cell receptor beta chain sequence. Clones were sequenced by immunoSEQ multiplex PCR, and TCRdb holds only the in-frame ones, with some missing. The repertoire has roughly 65,000 clones, about 90% of them found once; the top ten carry roughly 4.8%. This record belongs to a study of technical replicates of blood from a few donors. Looked up from germline, CDR1 is ENHRY and CDR2 is SYGVKD. The CDR3 loop spans 15 amino acids. Germline trimming cut 1 base from V and 1 base from J; bases unmatched to any gene: 2. The V gene is TRBV10-3, the J gene TRBJ2-3, with TRBD2 matching 7 bases. The sequence was obtained from a human donor in good health. Some clones in this sample may be carry-over from other donors' samples. Sequenced material: PBMCs. CDR3: CAISEFRGGTDTQYF. The CDR3 nucleotides read TGTGCCATCAGTGAGTTTCGGGGGGGCACAGATACGCAGTATTTT.